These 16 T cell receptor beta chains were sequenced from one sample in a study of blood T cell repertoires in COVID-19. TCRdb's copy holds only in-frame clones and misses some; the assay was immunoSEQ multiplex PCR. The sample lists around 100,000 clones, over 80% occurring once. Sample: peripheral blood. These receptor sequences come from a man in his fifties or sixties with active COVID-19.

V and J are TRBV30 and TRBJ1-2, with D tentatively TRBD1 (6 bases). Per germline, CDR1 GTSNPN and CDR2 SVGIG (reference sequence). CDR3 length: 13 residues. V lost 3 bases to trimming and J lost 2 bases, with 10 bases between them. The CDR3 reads CAWSETGNYGYTF. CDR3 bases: TGTGCCTGGAGCGAAACAGGGAACTATGGCTACACCTTC.

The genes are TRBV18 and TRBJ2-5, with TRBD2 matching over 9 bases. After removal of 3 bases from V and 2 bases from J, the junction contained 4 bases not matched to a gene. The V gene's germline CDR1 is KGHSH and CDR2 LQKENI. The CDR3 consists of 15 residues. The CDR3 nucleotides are TGTGCCAGCTCACCGGGACTAGCAGGACAAGAGACCCAGTACTTC. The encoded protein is CASSPGLAGQETQYF.

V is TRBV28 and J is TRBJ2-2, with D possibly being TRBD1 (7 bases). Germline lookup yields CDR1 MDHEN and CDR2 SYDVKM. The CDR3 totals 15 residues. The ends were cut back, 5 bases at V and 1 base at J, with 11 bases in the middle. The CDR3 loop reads CASSPGGQNTGELFF. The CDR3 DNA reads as TGTGCCAGCAGTCCAGGGGGGCAGAACACCGGGGAGCTGTTTTTT.

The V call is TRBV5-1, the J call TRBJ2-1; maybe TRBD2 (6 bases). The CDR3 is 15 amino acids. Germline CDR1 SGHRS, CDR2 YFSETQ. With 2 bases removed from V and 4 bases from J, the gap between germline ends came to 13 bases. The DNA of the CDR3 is TGCGCCAGCAGCTTAAGAGGGGACTTATACAATGAGCAGTTCTTC. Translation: CASSLRGDLYNEQFF.

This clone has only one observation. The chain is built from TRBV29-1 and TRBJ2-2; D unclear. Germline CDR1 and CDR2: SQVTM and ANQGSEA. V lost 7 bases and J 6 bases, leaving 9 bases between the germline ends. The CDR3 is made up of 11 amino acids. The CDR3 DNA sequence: TGCAGCGCACGATCGGCCGGGGAGCTGTTTTTT. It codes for CSARSAGELFF.

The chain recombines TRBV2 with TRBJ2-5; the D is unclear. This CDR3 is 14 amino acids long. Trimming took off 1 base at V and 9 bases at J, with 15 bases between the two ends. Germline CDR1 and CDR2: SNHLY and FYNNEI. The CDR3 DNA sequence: TGTGCCAGCAGTGAAGTTAACTCTGCGGCGGCCCAGTACTTC. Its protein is CASSEVNSAAAQYF.

This CDR3 is CASSPSVGRAYEQYF. CDR3 DNA sequence: TGTGCCAGCAGTCCCAGTGTAGGGAGGGCCTACGAGCAGTACTTC. The chain carries TRBV27 and TRBJ2-7; TRBD2 matches 7 bases. V lost 5 bases and J lost 2; bases outside the gene matches: 9. The V gene's germline CDR1 is MNHEY and CDR2 SMNVEV (reference sequence). The CDR3 runs to 15 residues.

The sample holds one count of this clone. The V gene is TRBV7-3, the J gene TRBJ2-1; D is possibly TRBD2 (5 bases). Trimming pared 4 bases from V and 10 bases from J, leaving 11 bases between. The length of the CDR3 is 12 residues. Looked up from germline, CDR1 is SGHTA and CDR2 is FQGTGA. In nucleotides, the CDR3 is TGTGCCAGCAGCTCCCCTGCGGGCGAGCAGTTCTTC. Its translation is CASSSPAGEQFF. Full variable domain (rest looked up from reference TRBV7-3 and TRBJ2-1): GAGVSQTPSNKVTEKGKYVELRCDPISGHTALYWYRQSLGQGPEFLIYFQGTGAADDSGLPNDRFFAVRPEGSVSTLKIQRTERGDSAVYLCASSSPAGEQFFGPGTRLTVL.

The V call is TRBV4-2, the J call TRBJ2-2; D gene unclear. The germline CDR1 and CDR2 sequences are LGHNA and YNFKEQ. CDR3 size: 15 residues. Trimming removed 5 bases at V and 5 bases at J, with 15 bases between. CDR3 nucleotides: TGTGCCAGCAGCGTAGGAGAGAGAGAAACCGGGGAGCTGTTTTTT. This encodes CASSVGERETGELFF.

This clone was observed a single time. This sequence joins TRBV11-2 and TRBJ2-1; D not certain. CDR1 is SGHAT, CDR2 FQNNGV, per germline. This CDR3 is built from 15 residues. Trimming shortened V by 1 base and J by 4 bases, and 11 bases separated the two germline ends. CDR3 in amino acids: CASSLVHKYYNEQFF. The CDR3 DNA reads TGTGCCAGCAGCTTAGTCCACAAATATTACAATGAGCAGTTCTTC.

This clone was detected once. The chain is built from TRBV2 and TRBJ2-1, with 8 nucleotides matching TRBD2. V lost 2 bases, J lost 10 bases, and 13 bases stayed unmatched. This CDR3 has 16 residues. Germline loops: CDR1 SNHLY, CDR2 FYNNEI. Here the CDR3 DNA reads TGTGCCAGCAGTGAATTCGAGGCTAGCGGGTTTGGGGAGCAGTTCTTC. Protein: CASSEFEASGFGEQFF.

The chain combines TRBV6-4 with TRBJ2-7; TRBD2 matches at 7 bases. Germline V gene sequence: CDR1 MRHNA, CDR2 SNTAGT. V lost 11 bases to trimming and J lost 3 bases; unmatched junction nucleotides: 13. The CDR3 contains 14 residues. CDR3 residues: CAPIRASGNYEQYF. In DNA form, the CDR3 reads TGTGCCCCGATCAGGGCTAGCGGTAACTACGAGCAGTACTTC.

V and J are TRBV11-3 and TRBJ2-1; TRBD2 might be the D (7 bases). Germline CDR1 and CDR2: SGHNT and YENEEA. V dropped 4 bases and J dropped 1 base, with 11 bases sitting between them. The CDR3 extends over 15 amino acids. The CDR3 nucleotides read TGTGCCAGCAGCTCGAGCGGGACATCCTACAATGAGCAGTTCTTC. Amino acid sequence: CASSSSGTSYNEQFF. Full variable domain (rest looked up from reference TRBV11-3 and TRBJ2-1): EAGVVQSPRYKIIEKKQPVAFWCNPISGHNTLYWYLQNLGQGPELLIRYENEEAVDDSQLPKDRFSAERLKGVDSTLKIQPAELGDSAVYLCASSSSGTSYNEQFFGPGTRLTVL.

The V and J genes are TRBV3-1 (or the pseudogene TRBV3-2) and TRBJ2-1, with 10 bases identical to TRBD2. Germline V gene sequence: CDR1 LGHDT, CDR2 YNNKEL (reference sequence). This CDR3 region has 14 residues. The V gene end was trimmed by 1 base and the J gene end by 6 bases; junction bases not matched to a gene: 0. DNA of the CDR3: TGTGCCAGCAGCCAAGGGACTAGCGGCAATGAGCAGTTCTTC. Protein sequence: CASSQGTSGNEQFF.

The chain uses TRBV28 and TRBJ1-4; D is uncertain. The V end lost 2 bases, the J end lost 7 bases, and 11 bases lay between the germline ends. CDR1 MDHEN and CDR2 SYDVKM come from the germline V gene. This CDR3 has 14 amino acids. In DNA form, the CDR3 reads TGTGCCAGCAGTTTAGTCAGCGGTAGTGAAAAACTGTTTTTT. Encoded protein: CASSLVSGSEKLFF.

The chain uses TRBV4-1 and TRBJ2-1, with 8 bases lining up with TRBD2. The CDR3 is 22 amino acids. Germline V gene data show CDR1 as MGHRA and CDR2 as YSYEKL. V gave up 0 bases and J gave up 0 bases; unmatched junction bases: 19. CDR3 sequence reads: CASSQDLGLGPAGVVSYNEQFF. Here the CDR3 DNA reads TGCGCCAGCAGCCAAGATTTAGGTTTGGGTCCAGCGGGAGTGGTCTCCTACAATGAGCAGTTCTTC.